This TCR beta chain originates from a study of tumor T cells in aggressive B-cell lymphoma. The CDR3 has 13 amino acids. Germline lookup yields CDR1 MNHEY and CDR2 SVGAGI. This clone was observed a few times. An end of the junction differs from the germline gene, which may be a read error. This specimen includes other DNA sequences encoding the same CDR3. The table came from immunoSEQ multiplex PCR; TCRdb's copy has only in-frame clones and leaves some out. The repertoire includes about 5,600 clones, roughly 82% of them detected once, and around 2.8% sits in the top ten. The chain recombines TRBV6-5 with TRBJ2-1, with a tentative D call TRBD1 (6 bases). This TCR was recovered from an adult with diffuse large B cell lymphoma. The sequencing sample was made of tumor tissue. The CDR3 DNA reads TGTGCCAGTAGTTACCCCGGGACATCTGAGCAGTTCTTC. Protein sequence: CASSYPGTSEQFF.